What follows describes a single T cell receptor beta chain. Its antigen remains unidentified. Regions amplified from RNA transcripts were the TCR beta CDR3 regions. With the HTBI primer set, the TCR CDR3 went through a first round of RT-PCR. TCRdb re-derived calls from the multiplex PCR reads in MiXCR, one entry per CDR3 protein. In the table there are around 570,000 distinct CDR3 sequences, approximately 20% of which are singletons. These data originate in a study of T cells in Graves' hyperthyroidism and ophthalmopathy. Findings of the study overall: Clonotypes that were expanded in thyroid above 0.001 mostly appeared in blood too. Ophthalmopathy could be told apart from stable hyperthyroidism with a 13 V-J model.

Criteria for exclusion of patients were uncontrolled infection, other autoimmune disease, pregnancy or lactation. Based on clinical symptoms, serum thyroxine and TRAb, thyroid ultrasound and orbital computed tomography, diagnoses were reached. The trim removed 4 bases at V and 6 bases at J, leaving 11 bases unmatched. The germline gives CDR1 LGHDT, CDR2 YNNKEL (reference sequence). The CDR3 length is 15 residues. V and J are TRBV3-1 and TRBJ2-7; 8 bases agree with TRBD1. Sequencing input: blood. The receptor's source is a man aged 40-55 years with Graves' ophthalmopathy. In nucleotides, the CDR3 is TGTGCCAGCAGCCCCCGGTGGGCAGGGGGCTTCGAGCAGTACTTC. Translation gives CASSPRWAGGFEQYF.